Shown below are 23 T cell receptor beta chains from a single sample sequenced in a study of blood T cell repertoires in COVID-19. Libraries were prepared by immunoSEQ multiplex PCR; TCRdb keeps only in-frame clonotypes and omits some of them. The sample shows just over 350,000 clones, over 75% of them seen only once. The source material was PBMCs or T cells enriched from blood (not recorded which). The origin of the receptors is a young woman who had recovered from COVID-19.

This clone is judged medium-sized (0.01 to 0.1%). The chain couples TRBV6-4 to TRBJ2-1, with 9 bases aligning to TRBD2. CDR1 and CDR2 from the germline V gene are MRHNA and SNTAGT. The V gene end was trimmed by 6 bases and the J gene end by 0 bases; junction bases not matched to a gene: 3. The CDR3 totals 15 residues. CDR3 residues: CASSPTSGSYNEQFF. The CDR3 DNA reads TGTGCCAGCAGCCCGACTAGCGGCTCCTACAATGAGCAGTTCTTC.

The rearrangement links TRBV2 to TRBJ2-7, with 10 bases matching TRBD1. Trimming removed 7 bases from V and 4 bases from J; junction bases left unmatched: 7. Germline lookup yields CDR1 SNHLY and CDR2 FYNNEI. CDR3 length: 14 residues. CDR3 protein: CASKVRQGAYEQYF. The CDR3 bases are TGTGCCAGCAAGGTTCGACAGGGGGCATACGAGCAGTACTTC.

The chain carries TRBV7-8 and TRBJ1-5; D is perhaps TRBD1 (6 bases). V gave up 2 bases and J gave up 3 bases, with 11 bases separating them. CDR1 SGHVS and CDR2 FQNEAQ come from the germline V gene. This CDR3 contains 15 residues. CDR3 sequence reads: CASSLSTGYNQPQHF. The CDR3 region has the DNA TGTGCCAGCAGCTTAAGCACAGGGTACAATCAGCCCCAGCATTTT.

The CDR3 DNA is TGTGCCAGCAGTTTATGGCGGCCCTTTTTGAGCGAGCAGTACTTC. It translates to CASSLWRPFLSEQYF. The rearrangement uses TRBV27 and TRBJ2-7; D unclear. Trimming took off 1 base at V and 6 bases at J, with 16 bases between the two ends. The V gene's germline CDR1 is MNHEY and CDR2 SMNVEV (reference sequence). This CDR3 spans 15 amino acids.

This clone has a single count. The genes are TRBV19 and TRBJ2-1; 15 nucleotides match TRBD2. Trimming took 5 bases from V and 3 from J; bases not matched to a gene: 5. Germline values: CDR1 LNHDA, CDR2 SQIVND (reference sequence). The CDR3 consists of 17 residues. The CDR3 region has the DNA TGTGCCAGTAGTTCAGGACTAGCGGGAGGGTTCTACAATGAGCAGTTCTTC. It is translated as CASSSGLAGGFYNEQFF.

The rearrangement uses TRBV3-1 (or the pseudogene TRBV3-2) and TRBJ2-7, with D possibly matching TRBD1 (6 bases). CDR1 is LGHDT, CDR2 YNNKEL, per germline (reference sequence). Trimming took 6 bases from V and 2 from J, leaving 29 bases between them. This CDR3 is built from 19 residues. The chain's CDR3 is CASSRPQKGQLKNPYEQYF. DNA of the CDR3: TGTGCCAGCAGTCGCCCCCAAAAAGGACAGCTCAAAAACCCCTACGAGCAGTACTTC.

The genes are TRBV6-2 or TRBV6-3 and TRBJ1-5; 8 bases fit TRBD1. Germline V gives CDR1 MNHEY, CDR2 SVGEGT. V shed 2 bases, J shed 1 base, and the junction held 7 bases outside the gene matches. This CDR3 region has 17 residues. The CDR3 region is CASSYAGGADSNQPQHF. In DNA form, the CDR3 reads TGTGCCAGCAGTTACGCAGGGGGCGCTGACAGCAATCAGCCCCAGCATTTT.

The rearrangement joins TRBV28 to TRBJ1-2, with D possibly TRBD1 on 5 matching bases. The germline V and J ends were trimmed by 10 bases and 3 bases, with 21 bases remaining between them. The CDR3 is 15 amino acids. Germline assignment: CDR1 MDHEN and CDR2 SYDVKM. CDR3 region: CATVGRGLLDYGYTF. In nucleotides, the CDR3 is TGTGCCACCGTTGGCCGGGGGTTGCTTGACTATGGCTACACCTTC.

The gene calls are TRBV7-8 and TRBJ1-2; 7 bases are shared with TRBD1. V gave up 5 bases and J gave up 7 bases; unmatched junction bases: 7. The CDR3 contains 13 residues. Germline V gene data show CDR1 as SGHVS and CDR2 as FQNEAQ. The CDR3 is CASSRQGLAGYTF. The CDR3 region has the DNA TGTGCCAGCAGCCGACAGGGATTGGCTGGCTACACCTTC. Full variable domain (rest looked up from reference TRBV7-8 and TRBJ1-2): GAGVSQSPRYKVAKRGQDVALRCDPISGHVSLFWYQQALGQGPEFLTYFQNEAQLDKSGLPSDRFFAERPEGSVSTLKIQRTQQEDSAVYLCASSRQGLAGYTFGSGTRLTVV.

This clone has more than one count but fewer than ten. The chain employs TRBV7-8 and TRBJ2-3; perhaps TRBD1 as D (5 bases). V was trimmed by 3 bases and J by 8 bases, leaving 18 bases between them. This CDR3 comprises 15 residues. Germline V gives CDR1 SGHVS, CDR2 FQNEAQ. The CDR3 nucleotides are TGTGCCAGCAGCTTGGGGCGTGGCGGCCAGGGTACGCAGTATTTT. This encodes CASSLGRGGQGTQYF.

The chain carries TRBV7-2 and TRBJ1-1; D gene uncertain. V lost 1 base and J lost 11, with 8 bases in between. Germline CDR1 and CDR2: SGHTA and FQGNSA. This CDR3 is built from 11 residues. The CDR3: CASSLGPRAFF. In nucleotides, the CDR3 is TGTGCCAGCAGCTTAGGACCCAGGGCTTTCTTT.

This clone was found a few times. The rearrangement joins TRBV27 to TRBJ1-5; maybe TRBD1 (5 bases). The CDR3 spans 12 residues. The V end lost 6 bases, the J end lost 2 bases, and 5 bases lay between the germline ends. Germline CDR1 MNHEY, CDR2 SMNVEV (reference sequence). The DNA for the CDR3 is TGTGCCAGCAGGGGGCGCAATCAGCCCCAGCATTTT. As protein: CASRGRNQPQHF.

In its sample, this clone was seen a few times. The chain couples TRBV9 to TRBJ1-2, with TRBD1 matching over 7 bases. This CDR3 is built from 16 residues. The V segment lost 0 bases and the J segment 5 bases; nucleotides outside the gene matches: 10. The V gene's germline CDR1 is SGDLS and CDR2 YYNGEE. The CDR3 protein is CASSVGGGGAGYGYTF. The CDR3 nucleotides read TGTGCCAGCAGCGTAGGTGGAGGGGGCGCCGGGTATGGCTACACCTTC.

This chain connects TRBV13 to TRBJ2-7, with 7 bases identical to TRBD2. CDR1 PRHDT and CDR2 FYEKMQ come from the germline V gene (reference sequence). The J segment lost 9 bases and the V segment lost 1 base, leaving 18 bases of the junction unmatched. There are 17 residues in the CDR3. The CDR3 region has the DNA TGTGCCAGCAGCTTAGCCCGTGGGGAGGGCTCCTACGTTGGGCAGTACTTC. Translating gives CASSLARGEGSYVGQYF.

V is TRBV3-1 (or the pseudogene TRBV3-2) and J is TRBJ2-7; D is unclear. The V and J ends lost 2 bases and 3 bases respectively, with 5 bases between them. Germline V gene data show CDR1 as LGHDT and CDR2 as YNNKEL (reference sequence). The length of the CDR3 is 12 residues. The CDR3 region is CASSQRSYEQYF. The DNA for the CDR3 is TGTGCCAGCAGCCAAAGGAGCTACGAGCAGTACTTC.

The rearrangement links TRBV5-1 to TRBJ1-2, with D possibly matching TRBD1 (6 bases). Per germline, CDR1 SGHRS and CDR2 YFSETQ. The CDR3 extends over 14 amino acids. Between the trimmed V and J ends, which lost 4 bases and 4 bases, there was a span of 14 bases. The CDR3 spells CASSPGGPAYGYTF. The DNA of the CDR3 is TGCGCCAGCAGCCCCGGGGGGCCCGCCTATGGCTACACCTTC. Drawing the rest from reference TRBV5-1 and TRBJ1-2, the complete variable domain is KAGVTQTPRYLIKTRGQQVTLSCSPISGHRSVSWYQQTPGQGLQFLFEYFSETQRNKGNFPGRFSGRQFSNSRSEMNVSTLELGDSALYLCASSPGGPAYGYTFGSGTRLTVV.

The chain joins TRBV7-9 to TRBJ2-5, with 8 bases identical to TRBD1. The J segment lost 4 bases and the V segment lost 4 bases, leaving 11 bases of the junction unmatched. The CDR3 spans 16 residues. Germline values: CDR1 SEHNR, CDR2 FQNEAQ (reference sequence). The CDR3 spells CASSSKTGAGGETQYF. The CDR3 DNA reads TGTGCCAGCAGCTCTAAGACAGGGGCCGGGGGAGAGACCCAGTACTTC. Variable domain in full (rest from reference TRBV7-9 and TRBJ2-5): DTGVSQNPRHKITKRGQNVTFRCDPISEHNRLYWYRQTLGQGPEFLTYFQNEAQLEKSRLLSDRFSAERPKGSFSTLEIQRTEQGDSAMYLCASSSKTGAGGETQYFGPGTRLLVL.

The rearrangement links TRBV27 to TRBJ2-7, with 9 bases aligning to TRBD2. Germline values: CDR1 MNHEY, CDR2 SMNVEV (reference sequence). Germline trimming cut 6 bases from V and 6 bases from J; bases unmatched to any gene: 12. CDR3 length: 15 amino acids. CDR3 in amino acids: CASSGFSGGPSEQYF. The CDR3 DNA sequence: TGTGCCAGCAGCGGGTTTAGCGGGGGTCCTAGCGAGCAGTACTTC.

V usage is TRBV5-1 and J usage is TRBJ2-3; 11 bases are a match to TRBD2. Trimming cost V 1 base and J 0 bases; bases outside gene matches: 4. Germline assignment: CDR1 SGHRS and CDR2 YFSETQ. The CDR3 has 17 amino acids. The CDR3 DNA follows: TGCGCCAGCAGCTTGACTAGCGGGGGCACTAGCACAGATACGCAGTATTTT. It encodes CASSLTSGGTSTDTQYF. Filled out from reference TRBV5-1 and TRBJ2-3, the complete variable domain reads KAGVTQTPRYLIKTRGQQVTLSCSPISGHRSVSWYQQTPGQGLQFLFEYFSETQRNKGNFPGRFSGRQFSNSRSEMNVSTLELGDSALYLCASSLTSGGTSTDTQYFGPGTRLTVL.

This chain links TRBV7-9 with TRBJ1-2; D ambiguous. The CDR3 length is 11 residues. Germline-derived CDR1 and CDR2 are SEHNR and FQNEAQ (reference sequence). Trimming took 5 bases from V and 8 from J, leaving 9 bases between them. CDR3 loop: CASSPLQGYTF. For the CDR3, the DNA is TGTGCCAGCAGCCCCCTACAGGGCTACACCTTC.

The gene calls are TRBV19 and TRBJ2-7, with 8 bases that match TRBD2. Germline CDR1 reads LNHDA; CDR2 reads SQIVND (reference sequence). The length of the CDR3 is 14 residues. Germline trimming cut 5 bases from V and 3 bases from J; bases unmatched to any gene: 6. CDR3 sequence (DNA): TGTGCCAGTAGTCTTGCCGGGACTAGCTACGAGCAGTACTTC. Translating gives CASSLAGTSYEQYF.

The chain couples TRBV14 to TRBJ2-7; a possible D gene is TRBD1 (6 bases). Trimming cost V 0 bases and J 4 bases, with 10 bases left between them. CDR1 and CDR2 from the germline V gene are SGHDN and FVKESK. The CDR3 has 14 residues. CDR3 sequence (DNA): TGTGCCAGCAGCCAAGACTCGACAGGTTACGAGCAGTACTTC. Translation gives CASSQDSTGYEQYF. Looking up the rest from reference TRBV14 and TRBJ2-7 gives the full variable domain: EAGVTQFPSHSVIEKGQTVTLRCDPISGHDNLYWYRRVMGKEIKFLLHFVKESKQDESGMPNNRFLAERTGGTYSTLKVQPAELEDSGVYFCASSQDSTGYEQYFGPGTRLTVT.

The V call is TRBV10-3, the J call TRBJ1-2; D may be TRBD1 (5 bases). Germline lookup yields CDR1 ENHRY and CDR2 SYGVKD. The CDR3 length is 13 residues. Trimming stripped 8 bases from V and 2 bases from J, with 12 bases between. DNA for the CDR3: TGTGCCATCCACCCAGGGCAGAACTATGGCTACACCTTC. Its protein product is CAIHPGQNYGYTF.